Listed below are T cell receptor beta chains from one sample, sequenced in a study of early T cells in non-severe SARS-CoV-2 infection. TCRdb independently ran MiXCR on the 5' RACE reads; one entry per CDR3 protein. Among over 100,000 distinct CDR3 sequences, around 13% were seen once, and the ten largest hold 6.2%. The sequenced material came from whole blood. The receptor set was obtained from an adult who was a healthcare worker with PCR-confirmed SARS-CoV-2 infection or an uninfected control (not recorded which). The CDR3 runs from the conserved cysteine through the conserved F or W. Each record gives: J gene, D gene, clone size, V gene, CDR3 DNA, CDR3 protein. D genes are given only for firm matches. Size is omitted from some rows. Given values are once, few, many or a class for expanded clones.

TRBJ2-3,-,few,TRBV12-3/TRBV12-4,TGTGCCAGCAGTCGAAATTTATCGCGGGGCTTCGGCACAGATACGCAGTATTTT,CASSRNLSRGFGTDTQYF
TRBJ2-7,TRBD1,few,TRBV7-6,TGTGCCAGCAGTCACCCGGGACAGGGTTTCCCGGTCTACGAGCAGTACTTC,CASSHPGQGFPVYEQYF
TRBJ2-7,TRBD2,many,TRBV5-4,TGTGCCAGCAGCTTGAGCGGGGACGAGCAGTACTTC,CASSLSGDEQYF
TRBJ1-1,TRBD1,many,TRBV2,TGTGCCAGCAGTGATATAAGGACAGGTAGAGAAGCTTTCTTT,CASSDIRTGREAFF
TRBJ1-1,TRBD1,-,TRBV7-6,TGTGCCAGCAGCTTAGCTCCCCCGGGACAGGGGACTGAAGCTTTCTTT,CASSLAPPGQGTEAFF
TRBJ1-1,TRBD1,-,TRBV6-5,TGTGCCAGCAGTTTACTAGGGGGCGCGGGTATGAACACTGAAGCTTTCTTT,CASSLLGGAGMNTEAFF
TRBJ2-7,-,-,TRBV20-1,TGCAGTGCAAGAAGTGGGGTGCGGGCCGAGCAGTACTTC,CSARSGVRAEQYF
TRBJ2-7,-,many,TRBV3-1,TGTGCCAGCAGCGCCGACGGCTACGAGCAGTACTTC,CASSADGYEQYF
TRBJ2-2,TRBD2,many,TRBV6-2/TRBV6-3,TGTGCCAGCGAAGGCGGGAGGGACACCGGGGAGCTGTTTTTT,CASEGGRDTGELFF
TRBJ2-3,-,many,TRBV5-5,TGTGCCAGCAGCTTGGCACGACAGGTCACAGATACGCAGTATTTT,CASSLARQVTDTQYF
TRBJ1-1,-,few,TRBV30,TGTGCCTGGGATGGGAGTAGCACTGAAGCTTTCTTT,CAWDGSSTEAFF
TRBJ2-1,TRBD2,many,TRBV18,TGTGCCAGCTCACCCCTAGAGGTAACTAGCGGCTCCTACAATGAGCAGTTCTTC,CASSPLEVTSGSYNEQFF
TRBJ2-7,-,-,TRBV12-3/TRBV12-4,TGTGCCAGCAGACAAACAGGCTACTCCTACGAGCAGTACTTC,CASRQTGYSYEQYF
TRBJ2-1,-,-,TRBV6-2/TRBV6-3,TGTGCCAGCAGAGATAATGCGGTCCCGAGCTCCTACAATGAGCAGTTCTTC,CASRDNAVPSSYNEQFF
TRBJ2-3,TRBD2,many,TRBV12-3/TRBV12-4,TGTGCCAGCAGTTTAGCCTTAGGACTAGCGGGAGGGCGCAGTGGAACAGATACGCAGTATTTT,CASSLALGLAGGRSGTDTQYF
TRBJ2-3,-,many,TRBV24-1,TGTGCCACCAGTGATTTGGTAGCAGGGGGGCCAGATACGCAGTATTTT,CATSDLVAGGPDTQYF
TRBJ2-1,TRBD2,many,TRBV6-1,TGTGCCAGCAGCCCTTCTAGCGGGAAGACCCATGAGCAGTTCTTC,CASSPSSGKTHEQFF
TRBJ2-1,-,few,TRBV7-9,TGTGCCAGCAGCCCCCCCCGTCGGGATGAGCAGTTCTTC,CASSPPRRDEQFF
TRBJ2-7,-,many,TRBV4-1,TGCGCCAGCAGCCAAGAACCCTCAGTACTCTACGAGCAGTACTTC,CASSQEPSVLYEQYF
TRBJ2-1,-,-,TRBV7-6,TGTGCCAGCAGCTTAGCGGGAGGTACTTTATACAATGAGCAGTTCTTC,CASSLAGGTLYNEQFF
TRBJ2-7,-,-,TRBV28,TGTGCCAGCAGTTTCAACCAGTACGAGCAGTACTTC,CASSFNQYEQYF
TRBJ2-3,TRBD2,few,TRBV29-1,TGCAGCGTTGATGGGCGGGAGGGCCGTCCTAGCACAGATACGCAGTATTTT,CSVDGREGRPSTDTQYF
TRBJ2-5,-,few,TRBV5-1,TGCGCCAGCAGCCAAGTCACAGGGAAGGGCCAAGAGACCCAGTACTTC,CASSQVTGKGQETQYF
TRBJ1-5,-,-,TRBV7-8,TGTGCCAGCAGCTTAGACAGGCGCGGAAATCAGCCCCAGCATTTT,CASSLDRRGNQPQHF
TRBJ2-7,-,-,TRBV5-4,TGTGCCAGCAGCTCCGGACGGGATCAGGGCGAGCAGTACTTC,CASSSGRDQGEQYF
TRBJ1-2,-,many,TRBV5-6,TGTGCCAGCAGCTTGGGCGATTACTATGGCTACACCTTC,CASSLGDYYGYTF
TRBJ2-3,-,many,TRBV7-8,TGTGCCACCCAGGGCTCTGCAGATACGCAGTATTTT,CATQGSADTQYF
TRBJ2-1,-,-,TRBV29-1,TGCAGCGCTGAAACAGTAAATGAGCAGTTCTTC,CSAETVNEQFF
TRBJ2-3,-,many,TRBV20-1,TGCAGCAAGGGCGGGCCCAGGGGCACAGATACGCAGTATTTT,CSKGGPRGTDTQYF
TRBJ2-2,-,-,TRBV9,TGTGCCAGCAGCTCCGACTCAGGGTTTTACACCGGGGAGCTGTTTTTT,CASSSDSGFYTGELFF
TRBJ1-6,-,-,TRBV4-1,TGCGCCAGCAGCCCCGAACAGGGAAGTAATTCACCCCTCCACTTT,CASSPEQGSNSPLHF
TRBJ2-2,-,-,TRBV6-1,TGTGCCAGCAGTGAAGTCGTCGGGAGATCGACCGGGGAGCTGTTTTTT,CASSEVVGRSTGELFF
TRBJ2-4,TRBD2,many,TRBV3-1,TGTGCCAGCAGCCAAGAAGGGACTAGCGGAAACATTCAGTACTTC,CASSQEGTSGNIQYF
TRBJ1-2,-,-,TRBV5-1,TGCGCCAGCAGCTTGGTACCCATAGGGGTTGTCTATGGCTACACCTTC,CASSLVPIGVVYGYTF
TRBJ2-1,-,-,TRBV20-1,TGCAGTGCTAGAGCGCCAGCGGCCAATGAGCAGTTCTTC,CSARAPAANEQFF
TRBJ2-1,-,-,TRBV7-2,TGTGCCAGCAGCTTAGCGGGAGTTACCTACAATGAGCAGTTCTTC,CASSLAGVTYNEQFF
TRBJ2-5,-,-,TRBV18,TGTGCCAGCTCAGAAGCTATCAAAGAGACCCAGTACTTC,CASSEAIKETQYF
TRBJ2-1,TRBD1,-,TRBV3-1,TGTGCCAGCAGCCAAGCGGACAGGAATGAGCAGTTCTTC,CASSQADRNEQFF
TRBJ1-5,TRBD1,-,TRBV6-2/TRBV6-3,TGTGCCAGCAGTCCCATCGGGACAGGTCGAAATCAGCCCCAGCATTTT,CASSPIGTGRNQPQHF
TRBJ1-2,-,-,TRBV19,TGTGCCAGTAGACGGGACACCACTAACTATGGCTACACCTTC,CASRRDTTNYGYTF
TRBJ2-1,-,many,TRBV11-3,TGTGCCAGCAGCTTAGAGGACAATGAGCAGTTCTTC,CASSLEDNEQFF
TRBJ2-5,-,-,TRBV7-3,TGTGCCAGCAGCTTAAACGGACAAAAGGAAGAGATCCAGTACTTC,CASSLNGQKEEIQYF
TRBJ2-3,-,-,TRBV20-1,TGCAGTGCTAGTTCAGGACTGCTCACAGATACGCAGTATTTT,CSASSGLLTDTQYF
TRBJ2-3,TRBD2,few,TRBV20-1,TGCAGTGCTAGATATTCTTACCTAGCGGAGAGCACAGATACGCAGTATTTT,CSARYSYLAESTDTQYF
TRBJ1-1,-,few,TRBV11-2,TGTGCCAGCTCGGGGCATTACAACACTGAAGCTTTCTTT,CASSGHYNTEAFF
TRBJ2-1,TRBD2,many,TRBV11-2,TGTGCCAGCAGCCGAGGACTAGCGGGAGGTGAGCAGTTCTTC,CASSRGLAGGEQFF
TRBJ1-5,-,-,TRBV28,TGTGCCAGCGGATTTGACATGCCCCAGCATTTT,CASGFDMPQHF
TRBJ2-1,-,few,TRBV12-3/TRBV12-4,TGTGCCAGCAGTCCCTCTGTGGGGAGGAGCTCCTACAATGAGCAGTTCTTC,CASSPSVGRSSYNEQFF
TRBJ2-1,TRBD2,-,TRBV29-1,TGCAGCGTTTTAAGCGGGAGGATTTACAATGAGCAGTTCTTC,CSVLSGRIYNEQFF
TRBJ2-1,TRBD2,many,TRBV10-1,TGCGCCAGCAGTGAAGAAAGCGGGAGGGCCAGTGAGCAGTTCTTC,CASSEESGRASEQFF
TRBJ2-3,-,few,TRBV24-1,TGTGCCACCAGTGATTGGAGTTTGGATACGCAGTATTTT,CATSDWSLDTQYF
TRBJ2-7,-,-,TRBV9,TGTGCCAGCAGCGTGTGGGGTTTGGGGTACGAGCAGTACTTC,CASSVWGLGYEQYF
TRBJ2-7,TRBD2,many,TRBV5-1,TGCGCCAGCAGCCCGACAGGGACTAGCGGTTCCTACGAGCAGTACTTC,CASSPTGTSGSYEQYF
TRBJ1-2,-,-,TRBV27,TGTGCCAGCAAGGTCGGCGGGCTCGTCAGCTATGGCTACACCTTC,CASKVGGLVSYGYTF
TRBJ2-7,-,-,TRBV6-2/TRBV6-3,TGTGCCAGCAGTTACTCCGCCAGCGGGCACTCCTACGAGCAGTACTTC,CASSYSASGHSYEQYF
TRBJ2-1,-,many,TRBV11-2,TGTGCCAGCAGCCTCAGACAGGTTTCCTACAATGAGCAGTTCTTC,CASSLRQVSYNEQFF
TRBJ2-7,-,few,TRBV6-2/TRBV6-3,TGTGCCAGCAGTTACACCAGCGCGGAGCAGTACTTC,CASSYTSAEQYF